This is a list of T cell receptor beta chains from one sample in a study of identical twins. TCRdb redid the calling of the 5' RACE reads with MiXCR, one entry per CDR3 protein. The profile covers roughly 290,000 distinct CDR3 sequences, with roughly 8.6% appearing a single time and roughly 6.8% taken by the ten largest. This same sample was also part of a study on yellow fever vaccine responses in identical twins.

The sequenced sample consisted of CD8+ T cells sorted from blood. These receptors originate from a young woman in good health. CDR3s include the opening cysteine and the closing phenylalanine or tryptophan. Fields, in order: clone size, D gene, J gene, V gene, CDR3 protein, CDR3 DNA. A D gene is named only where the DNA matches it firmly. Not all rows give a size; the values are once, few, many and, for expanded clones, a class.

>many|NA|TRBJ1-4|TRBV1
CTSTSRGIEKLFF
TGCACCAGCACCTCAAGGGGAATAGAAAAACTGTTTTTT
>once|NA|TRBJ2-7|TRBV5-1
CASSSTYGQYF
TGCGCCAGCAGCTCTACCTACGGGCAGTACTTC
>many|NA|TRBJ2-3|TRBV7-9
CASSLATRKDTDTQYF
TGTGCCAGCAGCTTAGCTACCCGGAAAGACACAGATACGCAGTATTTT
>many|NA|TRBJ2-3|TRBV9
CASSVAGSRTDTQYF
TGTGCCAGCAGCGTAGCAGGGTCCCGCACAGATACGCAGTATTTT
>NA|TRBD2|TRBJ2-1|TRBV7-2
CASTKERLAGRSEQFF
TGTGCCAGCACGAAGGAGAGACTAGCGGGAAGGAGTGAGCAGTTCTTC
>many|NA|TRBJ2-5|TRBV6-6
CASSYLSGAQYF
TGTGCCAGCAGTTACCTTAGCGGAGCCCAGTACTTC
>NA|NA|TRBJ2-3|TRBV4-1
CASSQDPDGIDTDTQYF
TGCGCCAGCAGCCAAGATCCCGACGGAATTGACACAGATACGCAGTATTTT
>NA|NA|TRBJ1-1|TRBV13
CASSPGALNTEAFF
TGTGCCAGCAGCCCCGGCGCATTGAACACTGAAGCTTTCTTT
>few|NA|TRBJ2-7|TRBV5-1
CASSLDGGEQYF
TGCGCCAGCAGCTTGGACGGGGGCGAGCAGTACTTC
>many|NA|TRBJ2-3|TRBV20-1
CSASGENTDTQYF
TGCAGTGCTAGTGGTGAAAACACAGATACGCAGTATTTT
>many|TRBD2|TRBJ2-1|TRBV7-2
CASSLGLAVYNEQFF
TGTGCCAGCAGCCTGGGACTAGCGGTTTACAATGAGCAGTTCTTC
>NA|NA|TRBJ1-2|TRBV7-9
CASSSTVNYGYTF
TGTGCCAGCAGCTCCACAGTTAACTATGGCTACACCTTC
>many|TRBD1|TRBJ1-5|TRBV6-1
CASSPLDRGNSNQPQHF
TGTGCCAGCAGTCCACTGGACAGGGGGAATAGCAATCAGCCCCAGCATTTT
>NA|NA|TRBJ2-3|TRBV4-3
CASSQEVGSSSDTQYF
TGCGCCAGCAGCCAAGAGGTCGGGTCAAGCTCAGATACGCAGTATTTT
>many|TRBD2|TRBJ2-1|TRBV20-1
CSAHPAGSSYNEQFF
TGCAGTGCTCACCCAGCGGGGAGCTCCTACAATGAGCAGTTCTTC
>many|NA|TRBJ2-1|TRBV5-1
CASSLGMGLYNEQFF
TGCGCCAGCAGCTTGGGAATGGGGCTCTACAATGAGCAGTTCTTC
>few|NA|TRBJ2-1|TRBV29-1
CSVEAISGLSYNEQFF
TGCAGCGTTGAAGCCATCTCAGGGCTCTCCTACAATGAGCAGTTCTTC
>many|NA|TRBJ2-2|TRBV6-4
CASSVSASDTGELFF
TGTGCCAGCAGTGTGTCTGCATCGGACACCGGGGAGCTGTTTTTT
>many|NA|TRBJ2-7|TRBV20-1
CSASPGSKYEQYF
TGCAGTGCTAGTCCGGGAAGTAAGTACGAGCAGTACTTC
>NA|NA|TRBJ2-7|TRBV11-2
CATLEEGAYEQYF
TGTGCCACCCTGGAGGAAGGGGCCTACGAGCAGTACTTC
>many|NA|TRBJ2-7|TRBV10-3
CAISGGAVEQYF
TGTGCCATCAGTGGGGGGGCCGTCGAGCAGTACTTC
>few|TRBD2|TRBJ2-1|TRBV6-1
CASSEGSGVGNEQFF
TGTGCCAGCAGTGAAGGAAGCGGGGTAGGGAATGAGCAGTTCTTC
>many|NA|TRBJ2-7|TRBV7-9
CASSVGLSGYEQYF
TGTGCCAGCAGCGTGGGACTGTCAGGCTACGAGCAGTACTTC
>NA|NA|TRBJ2-5|TRBV7-9
CASSFDLGSVVETQYF
TGTGCCAGCAGCTTTGATTTGGGTAGCGTCGTTGAGACCCAGTACTTC
>many|TRBD2|TRBJ2-4|TRBV12-3/TRBV12-4
CASSLASGGAKNIQYF
TGTGCCAGCAGTTTAGCTAGCGGGGGGGCCAAAAACATTCAGTACTTC
>NA|NA|TRBJ2-6|TRBV4-3
CASSQAPGANVLTF
TGCGCCAGCAGCCAAGCCCCTGGGGCCAACGTCCTGACTTTC
>many|NA|TRBJ2-5|TRBV5-1
CASSLDSYQETQYF
TGCGCCAGCAGCTTGGATTCGTACCAAGAGACCCAGTACTTC
>many|NA|TRBJ2-7|TRBV3-1
CASSQVKGYLTYEQYF
TGTGCCAGCAGCCAAGTTAAGGGCTACCTTACCTACGAGCAGTACTTC
>few|NA|TRBJ2-3|TRBV7-6
CASNDWTGTDTQYF
TGTGCCAGCAACGATTGGACAGGCACAGATACGCAGTATTTT